Following are 28 T cell receptor beta chains from one sample sequenced in a study of blood T cells in healthy people across ages. Using a J-beta primer mix together with a sample-barcoded 5' primer, a second PCR was run for roughly 6 to 11 cycles. TCRdb analysed the 5' RACE reads with MiXCR anew, one entry per CDR3 protein. The sample records some 1.4 million distinct CDR3 sequences, approximately 40% being singletons. Sequenced sample: blood. The receptors derive from a woman aged 18-35 years in good health.

The chain couples TRBV19 to TRBJ2-3; 13 bases match TRBD2. This CDR3 has 16 residues. With 5 bases clipped from V and 4 bases from J, the junction kept 6 bases outside the gene matches. CDR1 LNHDA and CDR2 SQIVND come from the germline V gene (reference sequence). The CDR3 reads CASSAKLAGGPDTQYF. In DNA form, the CDR3 reads TGTGCCAGTAGTGCAAAACTAGCGGGGGGGCCAGATACGCAGTATTTT.

The chain combines TRBV6-2 or TRBV6-3 with TRBJ1-5; 8 nucleotides match TRBD1. V was clipped by 6 bases and J by 6 bases; unmatched bases: 7. This CDR3 is 14 amino acids long. Germline V gene data show CDR1 as MNHEY and CDR2 as SVGEGT. The CDR3 here is CASSGQGRRQPQHF. Here the CDR3 DNA reads TGTGCCAGCAGCGGACAGGGAAGGCGTCAGCCCCAGCATTTT.

This clonotype has just a few counts. A read error is possible here, since a much larger clone lies one base away. This chain uses TRBV28 with TRBJ2-7, with 8 bases lining up with TRBD1. The V gene end was trimmed by 4 bases and the J gene end by 7 bases; junction bases not matched to a gene: 12. The germline CDR1 and CDR2 sequences are MDHEN and SYDVKM. This CDR3 has 15 residues. The CDR3 sequence: CASSSRQGKDNEQYF. The CDR3 DNA reads as TGTGCCAGCAGTTCCCGACAGGGGAAGGACAATGAGCAGTACTTC.

About this clonotype: A clone one base away is much larger, so this may be a read error. V gene TRBV6-6 combines with J gene TRBJ1-2, with a weak D call TRBD1 (5 bases). The CDR3 totals 13 residues. The germline V and J ends were trimmed by 6 bases and 1 base, with 9 bases remaining between them. Looked up from germline, CDR1 is MNHNY and CDR2 is SVGAGI (reference sequence). The CDR3 loop reads CASSIRDNYGYTF. CDR3 in DNA: TGTGCCAGCAGCATCAGGGATAACTATGGCTACACCTTC.

This clonotype has only a few counts. The chain employs TRBV9 and TRBJ1-1; no firm D call. Trimming removed 0 bases at V and 3 bases at J, with 6 bases between. The germline V gene encodes CDR1 SGDLS and CDR2 YYNGEE. The CDR3 runs 13 residues. CDR3 DNA: TGTGCCAGCAGCGTAGGTGTGGACACTGAAGCTTTCTTT. Translation: CASSVGVDTEAFF.

The gene calls are TRBV6-1 and TRBJ1-2; TRBD1 is a possible D gene (6 bases). Germline CDR1 is MNHNS and CDR2 is SASEGT. Trimming shortened V by 4 bases and J by 6 bases, and 12 bases separated the two germline ends. The CDR3 consists of 13 residues. CDR3: CASSGRGRDGYTF. CDR3 bases: TGTGCCAGCAGTGGCCGGGGGCGAGATGGCTACACCTTC.

This clonotype has a count of ten or more. The chain employs TRBV3-1 and TRBJ2-1, with D perhaps TRBD1 (5 bases). Germline CDR1 reads LGHDT; CDR2 reads YNNKEL (reference sequence). The CDR3 is 15 amino acids. V shed 0 bases and J shed 2 bases, with 8 bases lying between them. CDR3 protein: CASSQEGLTYNEQFF. The CDR3 DNA reads TGTGCCAGCAGCCAAGAGGGGCTAACCTACAATGAGCAGTTCTTC.

The DNA of the CDR3 is TGCAGTGCTAGATTACCCCCGGGAGATACGCAGTATTTT. Protein sequence: CSARLPPGDTQYF. This rearrangement joins TRBV20-1 to TRBJ2-3; no definite D call. This CDR3 contains 13 residues. V lost 2 bases and J lost 5, with 11 bases in between. CDR1 and CDR2 from the germline V gene are DFQATT and SNEGSKA (reference sequence).

Turning to this clonotype: A read error may produce the germline difference seen at one junction end. J is TRBJ1-2 and V is TRBV6-5, with 7 bases lining up with TRBD1. Germline CDR1 is MNHEY and CDR2 is SVGAGI. The CDR3 totals 13 residues. The CDR3 here is CASSDSDRPNYTF. DNA of the CDR3: TGTGCCAGCAGTGACTCGGACAGGCCTAACTACACCTTC.

The chain is built from TRBV7-9 and TRBJ2-1; possible D gene TRBD1, 6 bases. This CDR3 contains 17 residues. CDR1 SEHNR and CDR2 FQNEAQ come from the germline V gene (reference sequence). The ends were cut back, 5 bases at V and 5 bases at J, with 22 bases in the middle. CDR3 DNA: TGTGCCAGCAGCCGGGCCCAGGGGTTTACAACCGACAATGAGCAGTTCTTC. This gives the protein CASSRAQGFTTDNEQFF.

This chain joins TRBV6-6 and TRBJ2-3; unclear D gene. The V gene's germline CDR1 is MNHNY and CDR2 SVGAGI (reference sequence). The V end lost 0 bases, the J end lost 3 bases, and 7 bases lay between the germline ends. This CDR3 has 14 residues. This CDR3 reads CASSYSSHTDTQYF. The DNA of the CDR3 is TGTGCCAGCAGTTACTCGAGCCATACAGATACGCAGTATTTT.

The CDR3 protein is CASSLQQNEQFF. In nucleotides, the CDR3 is TGTGCCAGCAGTTTACAACAAAATGAGCAGTTCTTC. The rearrangement links TRBV28 to TRBJ2-1; D not certain. This CDR3 is built from 12 residues. With 2 bases removed from V and 7 bases from J, the gap between germline ends came to 6 bases. Germline loops: CDR1 MDHEN, CDR2 SYDVKM.

The rearrangement joins TRBV10-2 to TRBJ2-4, with D maybe TRBD2 (5 bases). The DNA end lines up better with TRBJ2-5; the J call may be wrong. The CDR3 is 13 amino acids. Per the germline V gene, CDR1 is WSHSY and CDR2 is SAAADI. The DNA of the CDR3 is TGCGCCAGCAGTTCCCTCGCGGGCGAGACCCAGTACTTC. Translation: CASSSLAGETQYF.

This clonotype has a single count. The J gene is TRBJ1-3, the V gene TRBV9, with no clear D. V dropped 7 bases and J dropped 2 bases, with 13 bases sitting between them. This CDR3 is built from 14 residues. The germline V gene encodes CDR1 SGDLS and CDR2 YYNGEE. CDR3 in amino acids: CASGSGLTGNTIYF. CDR3 DNA: TGTGCCAGCGGGTCGGGTCTTACTGGAAACACCATATATTTT.

This chain connects TRBV6-2 or TRBV6-3 to TRBJ2-7; TRBD2 might be the D (6 bases). The CDR3 length is 13 residues. Germline assignment: CDR1 MNHEY and CDR2 SVGEGT. V was trimmed by 6 bases and J by 7 bases, leaving 16 bases between them. CDR3 in amino acids: CASRRGILEEQYF. As DNA, the CDR3 is TGTGCCAGCAGGCGCGGGATCTTGGAAGAGCAGTACTTC.

The genes are TRBV6-1 and TRBJ1-6; D might be TRBD1 (6 bases). CDR3 length: 15 residues. Germline values: CDR1 MNHNS, CDR2 SASEGT. Trimming removed 2 bases from V and 3 bases from J, with 8 bases in between. The CDR3 region has the DNA TGTGCCAGCAGTGAACGGGACAACTATAATTCACCCCTCCACTTT. Protein product: CASSERDNYNSPLHF.

This clonotype has just one count. One end of the junction does not line up with germline, which may come from a read error. V usage is TRBV7-9 and J usage is TRBJ2-5; D remains ambiguous. The CDR3 totals 16 residues. Germline CDR1 is SEHNR and CDR2 is FQNEAQ (reference sequence). CDR3 in DNA: TGTGCCAGCAGCTTGCTCCAAGTGCGGTACCAAGCGACCCAGTACTTC. Its protein is CASSLLQVRYQATQYF.

This clonotype has more than one count but fewer than ten. The chain has TRBV20-1 and TRBJ2-7, with 9 positions matching TRBD2. This CDR3 has 14 amino acids. Germline V gene sequence: CDR1 DFQATT, CDR2 SNEGSKA (reference sequence). With V trimmed by 5 bases and J by 7 bases, 12 bases remained unmatched. CDR3 residues: CSAGAGGHFNEQYF. In DNA form, the CDR3 reads TGCAGTGCTGGAGCGGGAGGCCATTTCAATGAGCAGTACTTC.

The chain carries TRBV9 and TRBJ2-7; D gene unclear. The CDR3 is 14 residues long. Germline-derived CDR1 and CDR2 are SGDLS and YYNGEE. Between the trimmed V and J ends, which lost 0 bases and 2 bases, there was a span of 9 bases. CDR3 protein: CASSVGSEAYEQYF. In nucleotides, the CDR3 is TGTGCCAGCAGCGTAGGGTCAGAGGCCTACGAGCAGTACTTC.

This chain connects TRBV27 to TRBJ1-1; D possibly corresponds to TRBD1 (5 bases). The ends were cut back, 2 bases at V and 5 bases at J, with 12 bases in the middle. The CDR3 totals 14 residues. Germline CDR1 and CDR2: MNHEY and SMNVEV (reference sequence). Written as DNA, the CDR3 is TGTGCCAGCAGTTTAAGGGGAGGTCAGACTGAAGCTTTCTTT. This translates into CASSLRGGQTEAFF.

This clonotype was counted a single time. A much more abundant neighbour one base away suggests this may be a read error. This chain uses TRBV29-1 with TRBJ2-6, with a weak D call TRBD1 (5 bases). The CDR3 is made up of 14 amino acids. Germline CDR1 and CDR2: SQVTM and ANQGSEA. The CDR3 reads CSVEDPSGANVPTF. Here the CDR3 DNA reads TGCAGCGTTGAAGATCCCTCTGGGGCCAACGTCCCGACTTTC. The whole variable domain, filled in from reference TRBV29-1 and TRBJ2-6, reads SAVISQKPSRDICQRGTSLTIQCQVDSQVTMMFWYRQQPGQSLTLIATANQGSEATYESGFVIDKFPISRPNLTFSTLTVSNMSPEDSSIYLCSVEDPSGANVPTFGAGSRLTVL.

This clonotype was counted between two and nine times. The chain employs TRBV5-1 and TRBJ2-1; 10 bases are shared with TRBD2. Germline V lookup: CDR1 SGHRS, CDR2 YFSETQ. Trimming took 0 bases from V and 3 from J; bases not matched to a gene: 12. This CDR3 comprises 19 residues. The CDR3 spells CASSLAPSGRFSFYNEQFF. In DNA form, the CDR3 reads TGCGCCAGCAGCTTGGCCCCTAGCGGGAGATTTAGTTTCTACAATGAGCAGTTCTTC.

This clonotype was counted a few times. J is TRBJ2-7 and V is TRBV12-3 or TRBV12-4; D remains unclear. V lost 2 bases and J 3 bases, leaving 11 bases between the germline ends. There are 14 residues in the CDR3. DNA of the CDR3: TGTGCCAGCAGTTTATCGGATCGCGTCTACGAGCAGTACTTC. This codes for CASSLSDRVYEQYF.

This CDR3 reads CASRRGTNEKLFF. Here the CDR3 DNA reads TGTGCCAGTCGACGGGGAACTAATGAAAAACTGTTTTTT. The gene calls are TRBV5-6 and TRBJ1-4; D remains ambiguous. The CDR3 runs to 13 residues. Looked up from germline, CDR1 is SGHDT and CDR2 is YYEEEE. The V and J ends lost 8 bases and 1 base respectively, with 9 bases between them.

The chain employs TRBV11-2 and TRBJ2-1, with 8 bases fitting TRBD2. With V trimmed by 3 bases and J by 9 bases, 10 bases remained unmatched. The CDR3 runs 15 residues. Germline assignment: CDR1 SGHAT and CDR2 FQNNGV. CDR3 region: CASSFSGGAASEQFF. CDR3 in DNA: TGTGCCAGCAGCTTTTCGGGGGGGGCAGCAAGTGAGCAGTTCTTC.

With regard to this clonotype: One junction end does not reproduce the germline sequence, and a read error may be involved. This rearrangement joins TRBV28 to TRBJ1-5; D is possibly TRBD1 (5 bases). The length of the CDR3 is 15 residues. From germline, CDR1 is MDHEN and CDR2 SYDVKM. The chain's CDR3 is CASSLKGYSNQPQHF. CDR3 coding DNA: TGTGCCAGCAGTTTAAAGGGGTATAGCAATCAACCCCAGCATTTT. The full variable domain, with the rest looked up from reference TRBV28 and TRBJ1-5, is DVKVTQSSRYLVKRTGEKVFLECVQDMDHENMFWYRQDPGLGLRLIYFSYDVKMKEKGDIPEGYSVSREKKERFSLILESASTNQTSMYLCASSLKGYSNQPQHFGDGTRLSIL.

The rearrangement uses TRBV5-1 and TRBJ1-2; the match to TRBD1 covers 10 bases. The germline V gene has CDR1 SGHRS and CDR2 YFSETQ. This CDR3 is built from 14 residues. Losses at the gene ends were 3 bases for V and 7 bases for J; bases not matched to a gene: 6. Here the CDR3 DNA reads TGCGCCAGCAGCTCGACAGGGGGCTCTTTTGGCTACACCTTC. Residues: CASSSTGGSFGYTF. The whole variable domain, remainder taken from reference TRBV5-1 and TRBJ1-2, is KAGVTQTPRYLIKTRGQQVTLSCSPISGHRSVSWYQQTPGQGLQFLFEYFSETQRNKGNFPGRFSGRQFSNSRSEMNVSTLELGDSALYLCASSSTGGSFGYTFGSGTRLTVV.

The CDR3, as DNA: TGCAGTGCCGCAAAGGTGGAGGGGGAGCAGTACTTC. Translation: CSAAKVEGEQYF. The chain joins TRBV20-1 to TRBJ2-7; D perhaps matches TRBD2 (6 bases). The V end lost 6 bases, the J end lost 7 bases, and 16 bases lay between the germline ends. The CDR3 loop spans 12 amino acids. In germline, CDR1 is DFQATT, CDR2 SNEGSKA (reference sequence).